One and the same sample provided the 4 T cell receptor beta chains below, sequenced in a study of CD8 T cells in Susac syndrome. Reverse transcription of 0.5 to 1 ug RNA was performed with random hexamers. TCRdb re-called the immunoSEQ multiplex PCR reads through MiXCR, storing one row per CDR3 protein. Counted here are around 140,000 distinct CDR3 sequences, approximately 95% occurring once; the ten biggest clones make up more than 0.11%. Sequencing was done on a sample of CD4+ T cells from PBMCs. These receptors were collected from a human donor with Susac syndrome.

The CDR3 here is CSARRDMIYEQYF. In DNA, the CDR3 is TGCAGTGCTAGAAGGGACATGATCTACGAGCAGTACTTC. V usage is TRBV20-1 and J usage is TRBJ2-7; tentative D call: TRBD1 (6 bases). Germline-derived CDR1 and CDR2 are DFQATT and SNEGSKA (reference sequence). V was trimmed by 2 bases and J by 3 bases, leaving 11 bases between them. The CDR3 has 13 residues.

V is TRBV9 and J is TRBJ2-5; TRBD2 matches at 9 bases. The CDR3 is 16 amino acids. Germline V lookup: CDR1 SGDLS, CDR2 YYNGEE. V lost 0 bases and J lost 2; bases outside the gene matches: 5. The CDR3 nucleotides read TGTGCCAGCAGCGTAGCACCGACTAGCGGACAAGAGACCCAGTACTTC. Protein: CASSVAPTSGQETQYF.

CDR3 in amino acids: CSARDPRGKTTGGIADTQYF. The CDR3 DNA is TGCAGTGCTAGAGATCCCAGGGGTAAAACGACAGGGGGCATTGCAGATACGCAGTATTTT. This chain links TRBV20-1 with TRBJ2-3, with 10 positions matching TRBD1. Germline lookup yields CDR1 DFQATT and CDR2 SNEGSKA (reference sequence). V shed 0 bases, J shed 4 bases, and the junction held 19 bases outside the gene matches. The CDR3 sequence is 20 residues long.

This chain links TRBV12-5 with TRBJ1-1; tentatively, D is TRBD1 (5 bases). The germline V gene has CDR1 LGHNT and CDR2 FRNRAP. The CDR3 sequence is 14 residues long. V was cut by 0 bases and J by 5 bases, with 10 bases left in between. This chain's CDR3 is CASGLVGRGTEAFF. DNA of the CDR3: TGTGCTAGTGGTTTGGTCGGGCGGGGGACTGAAGCTTTCTTT.